Below, 12 T cell receptor beta chains from the same sample are listed, as sequenced in a study of blood T cell repertoires in COVID-19. Using immunoSEQ multiplex PCR, the repertoire was profiled, and TCRdb retains in-frame clones only, with some absent. The data contain 400,000 to 450,000 clones, roughly 91% of them seen just once; the ten biggest clones take up approximately 0.65%. The sequencing sample was made of PBMCs or T cells enriched from blood (not recorded which). The receptors derive from a man aged 18 to 30 who had recovered from COVID-19.

This chain connects TRBV7-9 to TRBJ1-2; D gene ambiguous. CDR1 and CDR2 from the germline V gene are SEHNR and FQNEAQ (reference sequence). The V end was cut by 6 bases, the J end by 4 bases, with 15 bases between. The CDR3 covers 14 residues. This CDR3 reads CASSVKDNLYGYTF. In DNA, the CDR3 is TGTGCCAGCAGTGTTAAAGACAACCTCTATGGCTACACCTTC.

The CDR3 region has the DNA TGTGCCAGCAGTTACTCGATGGGCTTCGGGAAAGAGACCCAGTACTTC. Residues: CASSYSMGFGKETQYF. V usage is TRBV6-5 and J usage is TRBJ2-5, with TRBD2 as a possible D gene (5 bases). The CDR3 runs 16 residues. Trimming pared 0 bases from V and 3 bases from J, leaving 14 bases between. Germline V gene data show CDR1 as MNHEY and CDR2 as SVGAGI.

The gene calls are TRBV6-1 and TRBJ1-4; D is undetermined. This CDR3 region has 14 residues. Trimming removed 0 bases at V and 7 bases at J, with 9 bases between. Germline-derived CDR1 and CDR2 are MNHNS and SASEGT. The CDR3 nucleotides are TGTGCCAGCAGTGAAGCGCACGGGTTTGAAAAACTGTTTTTT. This encodes CASSEAHGFEKLFF.

The V gene is TRBV7-8, the J gene TRBJ2-3; D might be TRBD2 (5 bases). V dropped 2 bases and J dropped 6 bases, with 12 bases sitting between them. This CDR3 spans 14 amino acids. Germline-derived CDR1 and CDR2 are SGHVS and FQNEAQ. The CDR3 nucleotides are TGTGCCAGCAGCTTATCCGGGATCTTGGATACGCAGTATTTT. Its translation: CASSLSGILDTQYF.

The genes are TRBV2 and TRBJ1-4, with D perhaps TRBD1 (6 bases). Trimming removed 9 bases from V and 7 bases from J, with 15 bases in between. Germline V gene data show CDR1 as SNHLY and CDR2 as FYNNEI. CDR3 size: 13 residues. CDR3 DNA: TGTGCCAGAGGACAGCCCGGCACTGAAAAACTGTTTTTT. Encoded protein: CARGQPGTEKLFF.

The chain employs TRBV7-9 and TRBJ1-1; 8 nucleotides line up with TRBD1. Germline values: CDR1 SEHNR, CDR2 FQNEAQ (reference sequence). Trimming took 3 bases from V and 2 from J; bases not matched to a gene: 2. The CDR3 has 14 residues. The CDR3 sequence is CASSFTGGNTEAFF. For the CDR3, the DNA is TGTGCCAGCAGCTTTACAGGGGGAAACACTGAAGCTTTCTTT.

This clone is a singleton in its sample. This chain joins TRBV10-2 and TRBJ1-1, with TRBD1 matching over 9 bases. This CDR3 is built from 14 residues. CDR1 WSHSY and CDR2 SAAADI come from the germline V gene. After removal of 5 bases from V and 1 base from J, the junction contained 2 bases not matched to a gene. CDR3: CASSHRGPNTEAFF. The CDR3 DNA sequence: TGCGCCAGCAGTCACAGGGGGCCGAACACTGAAGCTTTCTTT.

The chain combines TRBV18 with TRBJ1-3; no firm D call. V was cut by 3 bases and J by 4 bases, with 19 bases left in between. CDR1 and CDR2 from the germline V gene are KGHSH and LQKENI. The CDR3 length is 17 residues. The CDR3: CASSPTLAAASGNTIYF. The DNA for the CDR3 is TGTGCCAGCTCACCCACCTTGGCGGCTGCGTCCGGAAACACCATATATTTT.

The CDR3 sequence is CASSRGSNQPQHF. The CDR3 DNA reads as TGTGCCAGCTCGAGGGGGAGCAATCAGCCCCAGCATTTT. J is TRBJ1-5 and V is TRBV2, with a weak D call TRBD1 (6 bases). The CDR3 is made up of 13 amino acids. V lost 8 bases to trimming and J lost 1 base, with 9 bases between them. Per germline, CDR1 SNHLY and CDR2 FYNNEI.

This chain links TRBV29-1 with TRBJ1-1, with 8 bases lining up with TRBD1. The germline CDR1 and CDR2 sequences are SQVTM and ANQGSEA. Trimming took 4 bases from V and 1 from J; bases not matched to a gene: 2. There are 13 residues in the CDR3. CDR3 nucleotide sequence: TGCAGCGTTGTGGGGACAGGGAACACTGAAGCTTTCTTT. Amino acids: CSVVGTGNTEAFF.

This clone showed up just a few times. The chain has TRBV5-1 and TRBJ1-1; TRBD1 matches at 11 bases. The V gene's germline CDR1 is SGHRS and CDR2 YFSETQ. The CDR3 covers 15 residues. Trimming took 0 bases from V and 8 from J; bases not matched to a gene: 6. The CDR3 DNA sequence: TGCGCCAGCAGCTTGGGGACAGGGGGCGAAAGAGAAGCTTTCTTT. As protein: CASSLGTGGEREAFF.

The gene calls are TRBV10-3 and TRBJ2-5; D call uncertain. V lost 3 bases and J 1 base, leaving 9 bases between the germline ends. The CDR3 loop spans 14 amino acids. Germline V lookup: CDR1 ENHRY, CDR2 SYGVKD. In nucleotides, the CDR3 is TGTGCCATCAGTGATCCAGAGCGCCAAGAGACCCAGTACTTC. Amino acids: CAISDPERQETQYF.